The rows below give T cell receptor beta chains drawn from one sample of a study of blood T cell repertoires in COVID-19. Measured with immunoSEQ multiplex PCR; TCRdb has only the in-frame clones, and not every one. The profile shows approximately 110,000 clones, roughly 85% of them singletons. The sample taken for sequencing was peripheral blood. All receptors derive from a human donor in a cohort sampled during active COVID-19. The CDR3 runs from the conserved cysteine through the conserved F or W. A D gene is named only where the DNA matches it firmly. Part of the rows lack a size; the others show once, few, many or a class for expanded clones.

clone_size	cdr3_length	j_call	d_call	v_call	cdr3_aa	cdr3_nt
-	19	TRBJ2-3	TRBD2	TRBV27	CASSLFPPLAGVPTDTQYF	TGTGCCAGCAGTTTATTTCCCCCTTTAGCGGGAGTCCCGACGGATACGCAGTATTTT
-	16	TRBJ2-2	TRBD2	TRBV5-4	CASSASGGPNTGELFF	TGTGCCAGCAGCGCTTCGGGGGGACCAAACACCGGGGAGCTGTTTTTT
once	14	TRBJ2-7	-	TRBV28	CASVLSDISYEQYF	TGTGCCAGCGTATTGTCAGACATATCCTACGAGCAGTACTTC
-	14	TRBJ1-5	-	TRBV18	CASSSLGGIEPQHF	TGTGCCAGCTCGTCTTTGGGGGGGATTGAGCCCCAGCATTTT
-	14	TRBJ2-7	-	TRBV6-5	CASTRGPAPYEQYF	TGTGCCAGCACGAGAGGGCCGGCGCCCTACGAGCAGTACTTC
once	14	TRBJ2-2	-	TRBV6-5	CASRGSGNTGELFF	TGTGCCAGCAGAGGCAGCGGGAACACCGGGGAGCTGTTTTTT
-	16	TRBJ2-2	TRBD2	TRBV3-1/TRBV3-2	CASSHGRASNTGELFF	TGTGCCAGCAGCCATGGGAGGGCTTCGAACACCGGGGAGCTGTTTTTT
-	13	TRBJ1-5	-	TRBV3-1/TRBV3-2	CASSPGNNQPQHF	TGTGCCAGCAGCCCAGGTAACAATCAGCCCCAGCATTTT
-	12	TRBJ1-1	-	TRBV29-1	CSAGPPNTEAFF	TGCAGCGCTGGGCCCCCGAACACTGAAGCTTTCTTT
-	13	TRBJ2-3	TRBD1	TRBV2	CANPGQLTDTQYF	TGTGCCAACCCGGGACAGCTTACAGATACGCAGTATTTT
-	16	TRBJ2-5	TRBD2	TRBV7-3	CASSLIGGGGSETQYF	TGTGCCAGCAGCTTAATAGGTGGCGGGGGATCCGAGACCCAGTACTTC
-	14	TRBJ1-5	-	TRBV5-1	CASSLAGVNQPQHF	TGCGCCAGCAGCCTGGCAGGGGTGAATCAGCCCCAGCATTTT
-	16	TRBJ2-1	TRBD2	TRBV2	CASTSRGLAGSKSLFF	TGTGCCAGCACCTCCCGGGGGCTAGCGGGGTCTAAATCGCTCTTCTTC
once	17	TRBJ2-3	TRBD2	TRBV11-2	CASSLDGRGGKTDTQYF	TGTGCCAGCAGCTTAGACGGTCGCGGGGGAAAGACAGATACGCAGTATTTT
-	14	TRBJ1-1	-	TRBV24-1	CATSATQTNTEAFF	TGTGCCACCAGCGCTACACAGACGAACACTGAAGCTTTCTTT
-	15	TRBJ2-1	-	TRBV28	CASSLLTDRHSEQFF	TGTGCCAGCAGTTTACTGACAGATAGGCACAGTGAGCAGTTCTTC
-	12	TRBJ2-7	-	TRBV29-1	CSVDWGLDEQYF	TGCAGCGTTGATTGGGGGCTGGACGAGCAGTACTTC
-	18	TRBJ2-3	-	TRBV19	CASSIDSRVPSSTDTQYF	TGTGCCAGTAGTATAGATTCCCGGGTCCCCTCTAGCACAGATACGCAGTATTTT
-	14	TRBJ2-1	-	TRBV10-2	CASSGVANYNEQFF	TGCGCCAGCAGTGGGGTAGCGAACTACAATGAGCAGTTCTTC
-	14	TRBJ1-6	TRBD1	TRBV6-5	CASSPGQLNSPLHF	TGTGCCAGCAGTCCGGGACAGCTTAATTCACCCCTCCACTTT
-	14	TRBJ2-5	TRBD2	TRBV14	CASSPGTSGKTQYF	TGTGCCAGCAGCCCCGGGACTAGCGGGAAGACCCAGTACTTC
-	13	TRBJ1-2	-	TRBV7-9	CASTPGTTYGYTF	TGTGCCAGCACCCCCGGGACAACGTATGGCTACACCTTC
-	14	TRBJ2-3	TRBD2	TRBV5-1	CASTSSGGTDTQYF	TGCGCCAGCACATCGTCGGGGGGGACAGATACGCAGTATTTT
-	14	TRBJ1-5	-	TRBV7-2	CASSQSSGIQPQHF	TGTGCCAGCAGCCAAAGTTCGGGGATTCAGCCCCAGCATTTT
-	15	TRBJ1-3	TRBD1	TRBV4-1	CASIKSRGQGNTIYF	TGCGCCAGCATCAAATCAAGGGGGCAAGGAAACACCATATATTTT
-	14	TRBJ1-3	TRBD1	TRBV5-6	CASGKGAAGNTIYF	TGTGCGTCAGGGAAGGGGGCAGCTGGAAACACCATATATTTT
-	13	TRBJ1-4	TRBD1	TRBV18	CASSLRTGEKLFF	TGTGCCAGCTCACTTAGGACAGGTGAAAAACTGTTTTTT
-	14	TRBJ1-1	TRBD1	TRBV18	CASSPTGGDTEAFF	TGTGCCAGCTCACCGACAGGGGGCGACACTGAAGCTTTCTTT
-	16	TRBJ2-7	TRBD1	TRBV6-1	CASSDRRDRRPYEQYF	TGTGCCAGCAGTGACCGCCGGGACAGGAGACCTTACGAGCAGTACTTC
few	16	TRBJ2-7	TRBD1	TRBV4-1	CASSHLLRTGANEQYF	TGCGCCAGCAGCCATCTACTTAGGACAGGGGCTAACGAGCAGTACTTC
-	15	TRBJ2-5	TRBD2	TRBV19	CASSTTGTSYETQYF	TGTGCCAGTAGTACCACCGGGACTAGTTACGAGACCCAGTACTTC
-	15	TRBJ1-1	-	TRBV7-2	CASSSGNSMNTEAFF	TGTGCCAGCAGCTCAGGGAATAGCATGAACACTGAAGCTTTCTTT
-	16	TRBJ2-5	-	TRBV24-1	CATSDATGNLQETQYF	TGTGCCACCAGTGATGCGACAGGCAACCTTCAAGAGACCCAGTACTTC
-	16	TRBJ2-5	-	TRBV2	CASPRSIRGNQETQYF	TGTGCCAGCCCTAGGTCTATTAGGGGGAACCAAGAGACCCAGTACTTC
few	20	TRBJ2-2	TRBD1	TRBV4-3	CASSQDLNRGLLRPPGELFF	TGCGCCAGCAGCCAAGATTTGAACAGGGGGCTCCTTCGGCCACCCGGGGAGCTGTTTTTT
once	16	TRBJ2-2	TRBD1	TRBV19	CASSDRDRGSTGELFF	TGTGCCAGTAGTGACCGGGACAGGGGGAGTACCGGGGAGCTGTTTTTT
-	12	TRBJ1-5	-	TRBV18	CASRESNQPQHF	TGTGCCAGCCGCGAAAGCAATCAGCCCCAGCATTTT
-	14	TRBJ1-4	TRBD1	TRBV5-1	CASSLRQGDEKLFF	TGCGCCAGCAGCTTGAGACAGGGGGATGAAAAACTGTTTTTT
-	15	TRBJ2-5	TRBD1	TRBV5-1	CASSLAGTGEETQYF	TGCGCCAGCAGCTTGGCGGGGACAGGGGAAGAGACCCAGTACTTC